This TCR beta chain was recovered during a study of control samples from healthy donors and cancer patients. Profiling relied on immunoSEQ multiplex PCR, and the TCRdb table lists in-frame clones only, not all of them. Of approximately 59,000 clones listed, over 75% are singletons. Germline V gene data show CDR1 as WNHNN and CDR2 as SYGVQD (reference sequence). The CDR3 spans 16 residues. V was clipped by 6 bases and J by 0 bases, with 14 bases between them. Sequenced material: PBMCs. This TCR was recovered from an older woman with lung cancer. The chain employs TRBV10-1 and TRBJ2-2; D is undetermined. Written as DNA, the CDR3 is TGCGCCAGCAGCTTCTTAGACACCCCGAACACCGGGGAGCTGTTTTTT. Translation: CASSFLDTPNTGELFF.